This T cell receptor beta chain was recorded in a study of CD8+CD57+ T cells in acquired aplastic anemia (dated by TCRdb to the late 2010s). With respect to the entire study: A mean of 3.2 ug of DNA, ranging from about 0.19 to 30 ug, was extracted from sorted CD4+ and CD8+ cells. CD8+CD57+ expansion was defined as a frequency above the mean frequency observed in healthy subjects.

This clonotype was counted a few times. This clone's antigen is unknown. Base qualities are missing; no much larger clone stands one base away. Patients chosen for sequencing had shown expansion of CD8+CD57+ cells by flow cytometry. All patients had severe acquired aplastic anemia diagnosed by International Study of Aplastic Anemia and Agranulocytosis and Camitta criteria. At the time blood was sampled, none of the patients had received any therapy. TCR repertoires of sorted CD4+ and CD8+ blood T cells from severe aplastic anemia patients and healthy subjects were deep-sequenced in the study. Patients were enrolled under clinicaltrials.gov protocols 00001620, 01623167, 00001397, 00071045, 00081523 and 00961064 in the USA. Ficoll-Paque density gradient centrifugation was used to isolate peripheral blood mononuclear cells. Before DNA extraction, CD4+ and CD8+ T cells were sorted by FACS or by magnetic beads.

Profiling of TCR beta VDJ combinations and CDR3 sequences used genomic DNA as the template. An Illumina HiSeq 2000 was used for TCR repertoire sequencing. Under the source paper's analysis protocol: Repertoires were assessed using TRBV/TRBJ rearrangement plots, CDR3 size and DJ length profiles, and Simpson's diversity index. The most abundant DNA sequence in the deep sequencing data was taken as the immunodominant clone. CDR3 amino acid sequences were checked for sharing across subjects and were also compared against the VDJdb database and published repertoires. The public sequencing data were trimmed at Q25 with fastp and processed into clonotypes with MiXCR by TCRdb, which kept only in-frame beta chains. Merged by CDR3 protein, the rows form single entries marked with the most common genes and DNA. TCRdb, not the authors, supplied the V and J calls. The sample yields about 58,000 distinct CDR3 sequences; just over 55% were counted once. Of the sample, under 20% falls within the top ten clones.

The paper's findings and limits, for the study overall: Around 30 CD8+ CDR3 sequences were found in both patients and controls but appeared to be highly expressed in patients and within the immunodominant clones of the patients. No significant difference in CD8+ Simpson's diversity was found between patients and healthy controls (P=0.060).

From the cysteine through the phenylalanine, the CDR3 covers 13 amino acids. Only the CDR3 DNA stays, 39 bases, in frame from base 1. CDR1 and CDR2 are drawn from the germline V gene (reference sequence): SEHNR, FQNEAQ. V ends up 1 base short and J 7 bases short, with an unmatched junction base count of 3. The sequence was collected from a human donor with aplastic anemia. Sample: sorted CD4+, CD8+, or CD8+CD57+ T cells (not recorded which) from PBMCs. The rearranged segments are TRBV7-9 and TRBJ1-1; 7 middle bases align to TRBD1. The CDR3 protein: CASSLVNRGEAFF. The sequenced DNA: TGTGCCAGCAGCTTAGTTAACAGGGGTGAAGCTTTCTTT.